Reported below is one T cell receptor (beta chain). Mismatch with germline at one junction end may stem from a read error. CDR3 size: 15 residues. CDR1 is LGHDT, CDR2 YNNKEL, per germline (reference sequence). The data originate from a study of regulatory T cells in long-lasting Graves disease. To make TCR beta libraries, researchers used iRepertoire HTBI primers and Arm-PCR of CDR3 regions. TCRdb reprocessed the multiplex PCR reads with MiXCR, giving one entry per CDR3 protein. The sample yields around 450,000 distinct CDR3 sequences, more than 13% seen once. Documented time point: newly diagnosed GD, antithyroid drugs for less than 3 months. PBMCs provided the RNA from which the TCR library was made. This sample was shared with a second study, whose subject was T cells in Graves' hyperthyroidism and ophthalmopathy. From that report: When ophthalmopathy did not progress within 18 months, Graves' hyperthyroidism was considered stable.

The chain links TRBV3-1 to TRBJ2-7, with D hard to call. The sequence was obtained from a young woman with Graves disease. The source was peripheral blood mononuclear cells (PBMCs), collected at new diagnosis, from a patient treated with antithyroid drugs. This CDR3 reads CASTQTPGDPYEQYF. The DNA of the CDR3 is TGTGCCAGCACCCAAACCCCGGGTGATCCCTACGAGCAGTACTTC.